This TCR beta chain was sequenced for a study of T cells in localized non-small cell lung cancer. Trimming cost V 8 bases and J 3 bases, with 11 bases left between them. This CDR3 region has 13 residues. Germline V gene lookup returns CDR1 KGHSH and CDR2 LQKENI. TCRdb keeps only in-frame clones here, not all; method: immunoSEQ multiplex PCR. Of some 30,000 clones in the sample, more than 75% were seen once. This clonotype was sampled from a male donor at least 60 years old with stage II squamous cell lung carcinoma. The gene calls are TRBV18 and TRBJ1-5; possibly TRBD1 for D (5 bases). The sequencing here drew on peripheral blood, taken before any cancer treatment. The CDR3 bases are TGTGCCAGCACCCAGGGCGCCAATCAGCCCCAGCATTTT. This translates into CASTQGANQPQHF.